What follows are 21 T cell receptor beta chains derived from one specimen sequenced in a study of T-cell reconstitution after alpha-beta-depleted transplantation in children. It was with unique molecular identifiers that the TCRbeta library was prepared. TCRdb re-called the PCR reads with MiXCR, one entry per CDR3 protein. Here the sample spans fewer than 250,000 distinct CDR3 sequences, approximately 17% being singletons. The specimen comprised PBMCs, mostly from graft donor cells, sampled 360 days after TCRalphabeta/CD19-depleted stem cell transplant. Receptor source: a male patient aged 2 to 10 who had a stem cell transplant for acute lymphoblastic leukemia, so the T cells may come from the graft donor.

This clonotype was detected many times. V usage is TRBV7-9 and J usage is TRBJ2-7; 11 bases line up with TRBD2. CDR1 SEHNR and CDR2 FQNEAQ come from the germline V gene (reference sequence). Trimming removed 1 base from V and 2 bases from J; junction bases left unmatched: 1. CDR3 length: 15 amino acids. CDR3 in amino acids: CASSLVAGGPYEQYF. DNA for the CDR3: TGTGCCAGCAGCTTAGTAGCGGGGGGGCCCTACGAGCAGTACTTC.

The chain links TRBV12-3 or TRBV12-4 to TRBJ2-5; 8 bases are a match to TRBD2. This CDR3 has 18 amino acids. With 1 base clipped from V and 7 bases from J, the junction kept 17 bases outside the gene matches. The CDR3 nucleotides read TGTGCCAGCAGTTTAGACCCTGCTAGCGGGCGACCTCGGGGGACCCAGTACTTC. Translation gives CASSLDPASGRPRGTQYF.

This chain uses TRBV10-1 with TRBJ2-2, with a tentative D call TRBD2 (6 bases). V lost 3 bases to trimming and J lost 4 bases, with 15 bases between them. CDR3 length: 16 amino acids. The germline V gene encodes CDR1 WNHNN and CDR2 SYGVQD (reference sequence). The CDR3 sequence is CASSDISGDLTGELFF. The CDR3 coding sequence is TGCGCCAGCAGTGATATATCGGGGGACCTCACCGGGGAGCTGTTTTTT.

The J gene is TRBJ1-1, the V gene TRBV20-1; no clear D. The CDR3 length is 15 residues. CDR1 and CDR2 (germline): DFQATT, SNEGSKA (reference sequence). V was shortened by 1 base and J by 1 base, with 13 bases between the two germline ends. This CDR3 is CSARVFGRKNTEAFF. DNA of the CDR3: TGCAGTGCTAGAGTCTTCGGACGTAAGAACACTGAAGCTTTCTTT.

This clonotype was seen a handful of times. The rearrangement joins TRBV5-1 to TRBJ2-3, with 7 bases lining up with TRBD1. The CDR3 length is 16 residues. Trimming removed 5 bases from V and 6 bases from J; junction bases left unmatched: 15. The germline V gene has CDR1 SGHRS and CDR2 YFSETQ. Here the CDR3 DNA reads TGCGCCAGCAGTTGGTATGACCGGGACAGAGGGGATACGCAGTATTTT. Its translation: CASSWYDRDRGDTQYF.

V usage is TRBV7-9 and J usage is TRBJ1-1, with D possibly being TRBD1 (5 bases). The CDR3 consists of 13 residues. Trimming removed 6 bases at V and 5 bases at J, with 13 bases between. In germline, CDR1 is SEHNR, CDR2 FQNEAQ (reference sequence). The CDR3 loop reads CASRPLGGTEAFF. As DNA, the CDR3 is TGTGCCAGCAGACCCTTGGGGGGAACTGAAGCTTTCTTT.

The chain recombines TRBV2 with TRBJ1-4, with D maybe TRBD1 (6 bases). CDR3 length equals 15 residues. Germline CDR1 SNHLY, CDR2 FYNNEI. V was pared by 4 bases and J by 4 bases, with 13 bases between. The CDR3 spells CASSVGGADNEKLFF. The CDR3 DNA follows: TGTGCCAGCAGTGTTGGGGGGGCAGATAATGAAAAACTGTTTTTT.

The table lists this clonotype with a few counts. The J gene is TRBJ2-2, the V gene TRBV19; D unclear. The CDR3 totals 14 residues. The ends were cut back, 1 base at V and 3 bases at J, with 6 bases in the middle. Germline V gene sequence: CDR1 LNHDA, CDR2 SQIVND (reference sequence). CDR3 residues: CASSIVRYTGELFF. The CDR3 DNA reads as TGTGCCAGTAGTATAGTTCGTTACACCGGGGAGCTGTTTTTT.

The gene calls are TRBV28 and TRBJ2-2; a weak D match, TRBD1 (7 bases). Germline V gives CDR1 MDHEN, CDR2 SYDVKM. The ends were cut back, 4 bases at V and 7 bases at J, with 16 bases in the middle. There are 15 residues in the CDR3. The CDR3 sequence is CASSYPTGRGGELFF. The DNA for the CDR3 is TGTGCCAGCAGTTACCCGACAGGGCGGGGCGGGGAGCTGTTTTTT.

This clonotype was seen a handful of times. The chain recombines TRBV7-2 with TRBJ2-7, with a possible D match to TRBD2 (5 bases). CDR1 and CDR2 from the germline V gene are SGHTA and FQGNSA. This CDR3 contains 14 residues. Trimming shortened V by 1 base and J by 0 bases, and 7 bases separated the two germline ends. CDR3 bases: TGTGCCAGCAGCTTAGTAGAGGGCTCCTACGAGCAGTACTTC. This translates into CASSLVEGSYEQYF.

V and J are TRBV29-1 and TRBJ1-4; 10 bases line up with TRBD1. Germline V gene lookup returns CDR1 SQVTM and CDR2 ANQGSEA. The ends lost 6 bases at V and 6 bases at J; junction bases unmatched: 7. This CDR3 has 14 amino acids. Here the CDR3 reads CSVLAGQGDEKLFF. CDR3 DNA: TGCAGCGTGCTCGCCGGACAGGGGGATGAAAAACTGTTTTTT.

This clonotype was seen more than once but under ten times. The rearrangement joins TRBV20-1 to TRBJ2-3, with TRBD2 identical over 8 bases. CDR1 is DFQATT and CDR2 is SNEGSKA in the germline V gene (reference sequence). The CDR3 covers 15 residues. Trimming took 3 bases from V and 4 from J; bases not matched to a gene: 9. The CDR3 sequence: CSASLVSGAPDTQYF. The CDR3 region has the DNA TGCAGTGCTAGTTTGGTTAGCGGGGCCCCAGATACGCAGTATTTT.

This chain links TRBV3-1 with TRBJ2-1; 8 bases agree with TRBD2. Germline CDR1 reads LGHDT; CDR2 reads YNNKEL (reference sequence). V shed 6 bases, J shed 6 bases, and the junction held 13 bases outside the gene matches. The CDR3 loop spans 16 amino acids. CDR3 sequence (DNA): TGTGCCAGCAGTCTCCCGGGACTAGGAACGGGCAATGAGCAGTTCTTC. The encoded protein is CASSLPGLGTGNEQFF.

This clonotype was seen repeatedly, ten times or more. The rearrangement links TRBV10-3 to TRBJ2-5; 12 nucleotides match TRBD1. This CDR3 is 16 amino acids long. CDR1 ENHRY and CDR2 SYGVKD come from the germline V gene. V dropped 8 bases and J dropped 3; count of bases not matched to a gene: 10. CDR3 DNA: TGTGCCATCGGGGGACAGGGGGCGAGAGCTGAAGAGACCCAGTACTTC. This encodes CAIGGQGARAEETQYF.

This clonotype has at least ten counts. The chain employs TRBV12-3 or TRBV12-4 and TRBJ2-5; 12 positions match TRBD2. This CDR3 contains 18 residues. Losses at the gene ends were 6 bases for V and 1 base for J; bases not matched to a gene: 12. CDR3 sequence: CASSQATGTSGRQETQYF. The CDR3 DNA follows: TGTGCCAGCAGCCAAGCAACTGGGACTAGCGGGCGCCAAGAGACCCAGTACTTC.

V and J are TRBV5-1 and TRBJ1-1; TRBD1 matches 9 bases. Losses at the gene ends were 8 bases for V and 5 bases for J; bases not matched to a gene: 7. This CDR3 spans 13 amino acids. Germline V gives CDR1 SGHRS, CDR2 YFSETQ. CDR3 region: CASSQGARTEAFF. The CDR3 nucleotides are TGCGCCAGTTCACAGGGGGCGCGTACTGAAGCTTTCTTT.

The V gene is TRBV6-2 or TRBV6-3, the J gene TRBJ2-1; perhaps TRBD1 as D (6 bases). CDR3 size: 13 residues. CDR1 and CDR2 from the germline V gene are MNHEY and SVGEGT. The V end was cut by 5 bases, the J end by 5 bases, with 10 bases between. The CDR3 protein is CASSTRDNNEQFF. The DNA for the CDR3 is TGTGCCAGCAGTACCCGGGACAACAATGAGCAGTTCTTC.

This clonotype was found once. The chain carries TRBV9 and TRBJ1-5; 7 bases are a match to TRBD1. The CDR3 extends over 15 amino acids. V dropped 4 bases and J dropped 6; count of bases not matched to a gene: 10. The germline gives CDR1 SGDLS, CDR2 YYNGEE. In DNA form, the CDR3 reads TGTGCCAGCAGCCCCTCCACAGGGGAGAGTCAGCCCCAGCATTTT. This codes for CASSPSTGESQPQHF.

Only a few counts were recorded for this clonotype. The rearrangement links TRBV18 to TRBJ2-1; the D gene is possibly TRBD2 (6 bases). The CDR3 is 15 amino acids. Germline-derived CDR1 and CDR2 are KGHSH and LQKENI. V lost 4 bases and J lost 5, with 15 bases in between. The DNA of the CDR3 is TGTGCCAGCTCACGTGGAGGGTCTCGGGACAATGAGCAGTTCTTC. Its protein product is CASSRGGSRDNEQFF.

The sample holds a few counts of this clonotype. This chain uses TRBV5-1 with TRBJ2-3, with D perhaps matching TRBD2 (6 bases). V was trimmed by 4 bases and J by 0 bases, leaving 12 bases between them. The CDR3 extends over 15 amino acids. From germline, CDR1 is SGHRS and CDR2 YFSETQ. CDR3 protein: CASSPIAASTDTQYF. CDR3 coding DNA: TGCGCCAGCAGCCCGATAGCGGCTAGCACAGATACGCAGTATTTT.

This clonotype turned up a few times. DNA of the CDR3: TGCAGCGTTGGCGGGGGGGACGAGCAGTACTTC. It is translated as CSVGGGDEQYF. The V gene is TRBV29-1, the J gene TRBJ2-7; 9 positions agree with TRBD2. Trimming took 4 bases from V and 5 from J; bases not matched to a gene: 0. Germline CDR1 and CDR2: SQVTM and ANQGSEA. CDR3 length: 11 amino acids.